This section outlines one T cell receptor beta chain sequence together with its context. Its antigen is not known. This sample is part of a study of T cell responses to AZD1222 COVID-19 vaccine. Study details: Second-dose intervals near 4 or 12 weeks were combined.

General observations from the study: Only a handful of AZD1222 recipients, six or seven in all, had baseline seropositivity. The breadth and depth of Spike-specific TCRs increased once two AZD1222 doses had been given. Donors skewed white British and female; clonal diversity was possibly underestimated.

The protocol was immunoSEQ multiplex PCR, while the TCRdb copy is restricted to in-frame clones and leaves out a portion. The sample shows 90,000 to 120,000 clones, around 91% of them seen only once. Here the sequenced sample was peripheral blood, taken on day 0 of AZD1222 vaccination. The source is an adult in good health.

The CDR3 DNA is TGTGCCAGCAGTACCTTAGGGCGGGACCAGGGTCAAGAGACCCAGTACTTC. Protein: CASSTLGRDQGQETQYF. This chain joins TRBV7-6 and TRBJ2-5, with D maybe TRBD2 (6 bases). V shed 6 bases and J shed 2 bases, with 22 bases lying between them. CDR3 length equals 17 residues. Germline CDR1 and CDR2: SGHVS and FNYEAQ.